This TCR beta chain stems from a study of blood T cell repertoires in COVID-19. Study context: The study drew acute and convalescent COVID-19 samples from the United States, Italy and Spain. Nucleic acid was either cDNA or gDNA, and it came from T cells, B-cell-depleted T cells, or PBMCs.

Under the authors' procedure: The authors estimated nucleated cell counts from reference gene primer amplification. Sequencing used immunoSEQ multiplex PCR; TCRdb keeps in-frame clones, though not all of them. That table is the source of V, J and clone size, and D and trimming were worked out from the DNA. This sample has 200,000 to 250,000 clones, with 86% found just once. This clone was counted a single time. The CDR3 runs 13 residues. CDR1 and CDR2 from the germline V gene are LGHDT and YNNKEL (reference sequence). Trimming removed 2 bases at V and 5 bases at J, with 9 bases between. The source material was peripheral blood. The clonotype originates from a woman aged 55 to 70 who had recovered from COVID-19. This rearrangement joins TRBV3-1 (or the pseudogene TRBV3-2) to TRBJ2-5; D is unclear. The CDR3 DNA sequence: TGTGCCAGCAGCCAAACCCGGCGGGAGACCCAGTACTTC. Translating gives CASSQTRRETQYF.